This section outlines one TCR beta chain sequence together with its context. The sample originates from a study of shared clonotypes between healthy human individuals. Sequencing was at deep level. In the source study's methods: Junction-only sequences produced by ImmunoSEQ had no quality scores, so filtering differed. TCRdb keeps only in-frame clones here, not all; method: immunoSEQ multiplex PCR. V, J and clone size derive from that table, while D and trimming were established from the DNA sequence. In the table there are 450,000 to 600,000 clones, 65% to 80% of which are singletons. V was shortened by 8 bases and J by 7 bases, with 17 bases between the two germline ends. Germline assignment: CDR1 MNHNS and CDR2 SASEGT. This CDR3 region has 14 residues.

The chain combines TRBV6-1 with TRBJ2-2, with D perhaps matching TRBD2 (7 bases). The TCR originated in a woman in her 40s in good health. Some clones in this sample may be carry-over from other donors' samples. The sample consisted of PBMCs. The CDR3 loop reads CASEGRGAGGELFF. The CDR3 DNA follows: TGTGCCAGCGAAGGTCGGGGGGCCGGCGGGGAGCTGTTTTTT.